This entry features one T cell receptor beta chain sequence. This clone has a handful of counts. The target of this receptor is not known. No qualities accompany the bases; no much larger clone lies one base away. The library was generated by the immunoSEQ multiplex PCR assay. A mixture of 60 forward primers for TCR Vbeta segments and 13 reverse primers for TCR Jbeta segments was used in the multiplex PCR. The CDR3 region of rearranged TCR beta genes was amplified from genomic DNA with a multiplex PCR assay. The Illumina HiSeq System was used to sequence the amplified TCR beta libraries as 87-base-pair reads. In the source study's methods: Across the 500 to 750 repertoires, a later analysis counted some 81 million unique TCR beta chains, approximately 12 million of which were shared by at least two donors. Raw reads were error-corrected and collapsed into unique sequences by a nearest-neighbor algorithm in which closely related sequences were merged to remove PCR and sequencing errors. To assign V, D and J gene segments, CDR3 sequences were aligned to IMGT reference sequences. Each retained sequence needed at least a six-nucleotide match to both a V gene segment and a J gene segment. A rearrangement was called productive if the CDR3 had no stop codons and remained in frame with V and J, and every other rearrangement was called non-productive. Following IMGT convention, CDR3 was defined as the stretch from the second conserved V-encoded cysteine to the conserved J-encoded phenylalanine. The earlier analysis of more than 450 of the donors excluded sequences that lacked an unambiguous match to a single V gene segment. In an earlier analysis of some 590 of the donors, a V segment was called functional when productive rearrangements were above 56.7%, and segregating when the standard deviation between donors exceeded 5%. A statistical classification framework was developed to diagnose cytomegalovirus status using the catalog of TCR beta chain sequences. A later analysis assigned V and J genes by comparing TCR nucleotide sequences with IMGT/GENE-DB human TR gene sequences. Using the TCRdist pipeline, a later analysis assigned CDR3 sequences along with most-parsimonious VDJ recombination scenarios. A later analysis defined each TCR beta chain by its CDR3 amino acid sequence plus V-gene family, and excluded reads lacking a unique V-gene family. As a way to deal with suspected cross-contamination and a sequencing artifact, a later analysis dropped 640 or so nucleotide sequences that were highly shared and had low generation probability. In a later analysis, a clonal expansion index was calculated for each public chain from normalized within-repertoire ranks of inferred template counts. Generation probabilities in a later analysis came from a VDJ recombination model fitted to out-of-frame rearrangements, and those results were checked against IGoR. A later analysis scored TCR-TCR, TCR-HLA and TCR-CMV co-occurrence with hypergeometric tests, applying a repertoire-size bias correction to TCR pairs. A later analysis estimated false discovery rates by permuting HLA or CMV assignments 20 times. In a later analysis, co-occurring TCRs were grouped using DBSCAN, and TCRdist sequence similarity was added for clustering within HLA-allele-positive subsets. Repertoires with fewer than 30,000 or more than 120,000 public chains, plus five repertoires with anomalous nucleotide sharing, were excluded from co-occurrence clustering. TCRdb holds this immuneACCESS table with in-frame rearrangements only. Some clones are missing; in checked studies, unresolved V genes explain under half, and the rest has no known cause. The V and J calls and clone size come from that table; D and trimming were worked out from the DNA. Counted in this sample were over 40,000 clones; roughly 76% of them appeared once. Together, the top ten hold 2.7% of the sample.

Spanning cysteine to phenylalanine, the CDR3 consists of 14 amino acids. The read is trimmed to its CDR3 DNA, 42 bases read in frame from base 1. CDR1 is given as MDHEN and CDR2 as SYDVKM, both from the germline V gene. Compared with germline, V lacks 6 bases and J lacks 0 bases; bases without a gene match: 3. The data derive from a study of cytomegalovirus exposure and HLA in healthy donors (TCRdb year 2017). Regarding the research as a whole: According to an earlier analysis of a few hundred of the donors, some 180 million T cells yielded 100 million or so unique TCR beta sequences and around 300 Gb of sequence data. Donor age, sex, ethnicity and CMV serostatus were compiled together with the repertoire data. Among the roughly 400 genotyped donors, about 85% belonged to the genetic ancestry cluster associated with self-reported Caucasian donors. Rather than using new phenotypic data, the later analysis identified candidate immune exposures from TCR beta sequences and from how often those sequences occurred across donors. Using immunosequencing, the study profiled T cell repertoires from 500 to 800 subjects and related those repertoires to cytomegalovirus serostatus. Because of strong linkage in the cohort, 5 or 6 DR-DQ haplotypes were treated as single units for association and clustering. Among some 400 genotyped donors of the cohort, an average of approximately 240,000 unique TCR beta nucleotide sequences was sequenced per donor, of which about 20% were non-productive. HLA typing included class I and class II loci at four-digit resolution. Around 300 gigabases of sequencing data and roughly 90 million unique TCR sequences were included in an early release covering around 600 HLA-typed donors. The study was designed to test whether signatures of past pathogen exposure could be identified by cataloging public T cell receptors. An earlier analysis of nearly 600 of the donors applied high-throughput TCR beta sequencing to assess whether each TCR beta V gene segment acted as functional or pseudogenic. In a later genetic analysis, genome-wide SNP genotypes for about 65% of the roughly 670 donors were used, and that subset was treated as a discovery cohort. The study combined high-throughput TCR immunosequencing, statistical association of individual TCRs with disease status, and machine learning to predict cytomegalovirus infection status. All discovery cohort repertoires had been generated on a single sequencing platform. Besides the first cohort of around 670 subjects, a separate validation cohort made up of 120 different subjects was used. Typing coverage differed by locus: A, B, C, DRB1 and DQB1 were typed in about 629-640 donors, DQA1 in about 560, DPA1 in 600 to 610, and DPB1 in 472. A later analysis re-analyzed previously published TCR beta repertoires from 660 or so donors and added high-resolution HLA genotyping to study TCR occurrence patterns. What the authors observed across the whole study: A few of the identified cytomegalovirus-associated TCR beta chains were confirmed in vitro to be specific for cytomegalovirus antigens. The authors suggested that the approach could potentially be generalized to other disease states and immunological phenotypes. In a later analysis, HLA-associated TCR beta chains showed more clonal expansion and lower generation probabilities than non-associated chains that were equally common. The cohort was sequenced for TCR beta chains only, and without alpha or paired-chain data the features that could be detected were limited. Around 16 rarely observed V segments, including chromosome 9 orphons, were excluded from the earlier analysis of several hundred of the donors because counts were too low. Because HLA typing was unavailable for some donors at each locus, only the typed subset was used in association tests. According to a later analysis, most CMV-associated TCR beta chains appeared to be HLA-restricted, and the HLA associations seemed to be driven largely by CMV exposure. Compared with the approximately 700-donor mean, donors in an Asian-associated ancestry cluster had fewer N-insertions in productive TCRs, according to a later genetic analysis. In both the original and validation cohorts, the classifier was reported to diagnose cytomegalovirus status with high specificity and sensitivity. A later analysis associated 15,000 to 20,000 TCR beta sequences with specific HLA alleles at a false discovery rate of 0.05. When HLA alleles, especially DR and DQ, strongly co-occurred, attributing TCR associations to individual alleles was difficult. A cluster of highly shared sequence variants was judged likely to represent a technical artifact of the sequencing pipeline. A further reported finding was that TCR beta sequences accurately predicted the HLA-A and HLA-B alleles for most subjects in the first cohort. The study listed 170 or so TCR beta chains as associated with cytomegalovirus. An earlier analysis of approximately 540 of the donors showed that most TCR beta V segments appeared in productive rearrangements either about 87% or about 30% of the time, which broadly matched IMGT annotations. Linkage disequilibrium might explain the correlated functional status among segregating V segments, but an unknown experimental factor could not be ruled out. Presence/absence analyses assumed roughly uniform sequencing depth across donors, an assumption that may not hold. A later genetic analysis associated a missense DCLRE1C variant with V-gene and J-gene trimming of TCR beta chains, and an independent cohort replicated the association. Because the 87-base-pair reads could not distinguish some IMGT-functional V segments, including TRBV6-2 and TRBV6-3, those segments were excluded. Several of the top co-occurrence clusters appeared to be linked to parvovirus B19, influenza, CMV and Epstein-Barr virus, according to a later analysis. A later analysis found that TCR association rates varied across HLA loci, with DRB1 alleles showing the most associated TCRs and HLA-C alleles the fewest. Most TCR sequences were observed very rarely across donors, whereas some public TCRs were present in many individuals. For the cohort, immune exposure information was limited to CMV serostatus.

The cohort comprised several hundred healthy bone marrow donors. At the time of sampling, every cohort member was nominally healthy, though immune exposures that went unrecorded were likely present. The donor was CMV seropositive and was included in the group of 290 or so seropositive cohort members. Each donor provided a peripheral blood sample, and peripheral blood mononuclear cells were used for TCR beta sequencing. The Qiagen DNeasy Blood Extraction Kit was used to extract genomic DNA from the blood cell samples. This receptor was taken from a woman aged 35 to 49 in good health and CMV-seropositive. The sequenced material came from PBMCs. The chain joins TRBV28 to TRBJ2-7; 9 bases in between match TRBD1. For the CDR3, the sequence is CASRWDRASYEQYF. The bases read TGTGCCAGCAGGTGGGACAGGGCCTCCTACGAGCAGTACTTC.